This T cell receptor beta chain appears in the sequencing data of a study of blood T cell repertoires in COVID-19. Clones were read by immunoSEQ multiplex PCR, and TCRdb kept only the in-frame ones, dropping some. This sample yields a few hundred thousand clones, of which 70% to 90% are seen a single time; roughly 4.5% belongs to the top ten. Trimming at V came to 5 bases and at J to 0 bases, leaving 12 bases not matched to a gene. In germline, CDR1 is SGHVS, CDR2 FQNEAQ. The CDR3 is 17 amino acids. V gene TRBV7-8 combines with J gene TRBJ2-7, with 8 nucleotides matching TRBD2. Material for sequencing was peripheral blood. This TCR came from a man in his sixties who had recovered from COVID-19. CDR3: CASSPLKERGPSYEQYF. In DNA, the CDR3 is TGTGCCAGCAGCCCTCTGAAGGAGCGGGGGCCCTCCTACGAGCAGTACTTC.